A single sample is the source of the 32 T cell receptor beta chains below, sequenced in a study of T cells in Graves' hyperthyroidism and ophthalmopathy. TCR beta CDR3 regions were amplified from RNA transcripts. The HTBI primer set was used in a first-round RT-PCR of the TCR CDR3. TCRdb passed the multiplex PCR reads through MiXCR, listing each CDR3 protein once. This table has around 690,000 distinct CDR3 sequences, less than 25% appearing once. Sequenced material: blood. All receptors come from a man aged 25-45 years with Graves' ophthalmopathy.

This chain uses TRBV27 with TRBJ2-7; 7 bases map to TRBD2. CDR1 is MNHEY, CDR2 SMNVEV, per germline (reference sequence). The CDR3 is made up of 14 amino acids. Trimming took 8 bases from V and 1 from J; bases not matched to a gene: 8. The CDR3 protein is CASPASGASYEQYF. CDR3 DNA sequence: TGTGCCAGCCCCGCTAGCGGAGCTTCCTACGAGCAGTACTTC.

The chain recombines TRBV9 with TRBJ1-2, with D possibly TRBD1 on 5 matching bases. This CDR3 region has 13 residues. CDR1 and CDR2 (germline): SGDLS, YYNGEE. V was pared by 4 bases and J by 7 bases, with 14 bases between. The CDR3 DNA sequence: TGTGCCAGCAGCTCAAGCCGAGGGACTGGCTACACCTTC. Its translation is CASSSSRGTGYTF. Variable domain in full (rest from reference TRBV9 and TRBJ1-2): DSGVTQTPKHLITATGQRVTLRCSPRSGDLSVYWYQQSLDQGLQFLIQYYNGEERAKGNILERFSAQQFPDLHSELNLSSLELGDSALYFCASSSSRGTGYTFGSGTRLTVV.

This clonotype was seen ten or more times. The chain links TRBV2 to TRBJ1-6; D may be TRBD1 (6 bases). Germline-derived CDR1 and CDR2 are SNHLY and FYNNEI. The ends were cut back, 2 bases at V and 9 bases at J, with 14 bases in the middle. This CDR3 comprises 15 residues. The CDR3 bases are TGTGCCAGCAGTGAACACAGGGCTTTGGGTTCACCCCTCCACTTT. This gives the protein CASSEHRALGSPLHF.

The J gene is TRBJ1-6, the V gene TRBV6-5, with D hard to call. V lost 4 bases and J 0 bases, leaving 10 bases between the germline ends. This CDR3 has 16 residues. The germline V gene encodes CDR1 MNHEY and CDR2 SVGAGI. The CDR3 spells CASSSSGSSYNSPLHF. CDR3 DNA: TGTGCCAGCAGTTCATCCGGGAGCTCCTATAATTCACCCCTCCACTTT.

This clonotype was counted at least ten times. At one of its ends the junction is not consistent with the germline gene, which may arise from a read error. The CDR3, as DNA: TGTGCCAGCAGTTTAGCGGGAGGGCCGAACAATGAGCAGTTCTTC. Translation: CASSLAGGPNNEQFF. This chain links TRBV5-1 with TRBJ2-1; 11 bases are shared with TRBD2. Looked up from germline, CDR1 is SGHRS and CDR2 is YFSETQ. The CDR3 is 15 residues long.

The chain carries TRBV20-1 and TRBJ1-2; D is unclear. V lost 5 bases and J lost 4, with 11 bases in between. The CDR3 is 12 amino acids. Per germline, CDR1 DFQATT and CDR2 SNEGSKA (reference sequence). The CDR3 coding sequence is TGCAGTGCTCGAACAGCCACCTATGGCTACACCTTC. Encoded protein: CSARTATYGYTF.

This chain uses TRBV4-2 with TRBJ2-3; 9 nucleotides line up with TRBD1. Germline V lookup: CDR1 LGHNA, CDR2 YNFKEQ. V shed 5 bases and J 4 bases; nucleotides not matched to a gene: 10. The CDR3 length is 16 residues. CDR3 protein: CASSSPGTGRPDTQYF. CDR3 DNA: TGTGCCAGCAGCTCCCCCGGGACAGGGCGGCCAGATACGCAGTATTTT.

There are a few counts of this clonotype. The J gene is TRBJ1-5, the V gene TRBV6-1; TRBD1 agrees at 8 bases. The CDR3 has 12 amino acids. Germline lookup yields CDR1 MNHNS and CDR2 SASEGT. V shed 11 bases, J shed 9 bases, and the junction held 9 bases outside the gene matches. The CDR3 DNA reads TGTGCCGTCAATGCAGGGGGCCGGCCCCAGCATTTT. It codes for CAVNAGGRPQHF.

This clonotype was counted at least ten times. This chain joins TRBV6-2 or TRBV6-3 and TRBJ1-1, with unresolved D. The CDR3 covers 12 residues. The germline V and J ends were trimmed by 7 bases and 2 bases, with 8 bases remaining between them. Germline V lookup: CDR1 MNHEY, CDR2 SVGEGT. As DNA, the CDR3 is TGTGCCAGCAATATGGGAAACACTGAAGCTTTCTTT. Encoded protein: CASNMGNTEAFF.

The chain employs TRBV9 and TRBJ2-2, with TRBD2 as a possible D gene (5 bases). Germline values: CDR1 SGDLS, CDR2 YYNGEE. Trimming took off 3 bases at V and 6 bases at J, with 9 bases between the two ends. This CDR3 has 13 amino acids. The CDR3 region has the DNA TGTGCCAGCAGCGAAAGGAGGTCCGGGGAGCTGTTTTTT. This encodes CASSERRSGELFF.

The genes are TRBV15 and TRBJ1-5; D is unclear. The length of the CDR3 is 13 residues. Trimming pared 7 bases from V and 4 bases from J, leaving 11 bases between. Germline V lookup: CDR1 LNHNV, CDR2 YYDKDF (reference sequence). The CDR3 here is CATNTGRNQPQHF. CDR3 DNA: TGTGCCACCAATACCGGCCGGAATCAGCCCCAGCATTTT.

Many counts were recorded for this clonotype. V usage is TRBV11-2 and J usage is TRBJ2-7, with unresolved D. Germline V gene lookup returns CDR1 SGHAT and CDR2 FQNNGV. The CDR3 runs to 16 residues. V was clipped by 1 base and J by 2 bases, with 15 bases between them. The CDR3 DNA reads TGTGCCAGCAGCTTAGCGTACAGCCCAAACACCTACGAGCAGTACTTC. Protein: CASSLAYSPNTYEQYF.

The J gene is TRBJ2-2, the V gene TRBV29-1; 11 bases are shared with TRBD2. This CDR3 contains 16 residues. The V and J ends lost 0 bases and 2 bases, in that order; junction bases with no gene match: 2. CDR1 SQVTM and CDR2 ANQGSEA come from the germline V gene. Written as DNA, the CDR3 is TGCAGCGTTGAAGATCGACTAGCGGGAAACACCGGGGAGCTGTTTTTT. Translating gives CSVEDRLAGNTGELFF.

This chain uses TRBV6-2 or TRBV6-3 with TRBJ2-2; 10 nucleotides agree with TRBD2. Losses at the gene ends were 6 bases for V and 7 bases for J; bases not matched to a gene: 17. This CDR3 is 18 amino acids long. CDR1 and CDR2 from the germline V gene are MNHEY and SVGEGT. CDR3 in amino acids: CASSHPLAGTPGGGELFF. As DNA, the CDR3 is TGTGCCAGCAGCCACCCACTAGCGGGAACCCCCGGGGGCGGGGAGCTGTTTTTT.

The sample holds many counts of this clonotype. The chain combines TRBV28 with TRBJ1-6; D unresolved. Looked up from germline, CDR1 is MDHEN and CDR2 is SYDVKM. This CDR3 is 14 amino acids long. V was shortened by 8 bases and J by 1 base, with 9 bases between the two germline ends. The CDR3 DNA reads as TGTGCCAGCTACCCTACGTCCTATAATTCACCCCTCCACTTT. The encoded protein is CASYPTSYNSPLHF.

The rearrangement joins TRBV12-3 or TRBV12-4 to TRBJ1-1; tentative D call: TRBD1 (5 bases). CDR3 length: 16 amino acids. Trimming pared 0 bases from V and 1 base from J, leaving 12 bases between. The CDR3 sequence: CASSLAGVYENTEAFF. Written as DNA, the CDR3 is TGTGCCAGCAGTTTAGCAGGGGTCTATGAGAACACTGAAGCTTTCTTT.

This clonotype occurred a few times. V and J are TRBV14 and TRBJ1-6; D unresolved. Trimming pared 3 bases from V and 7 bases from J, leaving 10 bases between. Germline V CDR1 and CDR2: SGHDN, FVKESK. This CDR3 has 14 amino acids. CDR3 DNA: TGTGCCAGCAGCCACCTAAGGCGGAATTCACCCCTCCACTTT. This translates into CASSHLRRNSPLHF.

The rearrangement links TRBV6-2 or TRBV6-3 to TRBJ2-7; TRBD2 matches 9 bases. The V and J ends lost 7 bases and 3 bases, in that order; junction bases with no gene match: 10. Germline V gene data show CDR1 as MNHEY and CDR2 as SVGEGT. This CDR3 region has 15 residues. This CDR3 is CASTPLGLASYEQYF. The CDR3 DNA follows: TGTGCCAGCACCCCTCTGGGACTAGCTAGCTACGAGCAGTACTTC.

This clonotype was picked up many times. The chain uses TRBV28 and TRBJ2-5, with a possible D match to TRBD2 (6 bases). The CDR3 loop spans 16 amino acids. Germline V gene sequence: CDR1 MDHEN, CDR2 SYDVKM. Between the trimmed V and J ends, which lost 1 base and 2 bases, there was a span of 14 bases. CDR3: CASSLLGGVGQETQYF. In DNA, the CDR3 is TGTGCCAGCAGTTTATTGGGCGGGGTGGGACAAGAGACCCAGTACTTC.

The sample holds a few counts of this clonotype. This chain joins TRBV6-1 and TRBJ2-7, with TRBD2 identical over 16 bases. CDR1 is MNHNS and CDR2 is SASEGT in the germline V gene. The length of the CDR3 is 18 residues. J lost 6 bases, V lost 5 bases, and 13 bases had no gene match. Here the CDR3 reads CASSRPGTSGRAHGEQYF. The CDR3 DNA reads as TGTGCCAGCAGTCGTCCCGGGACTAGCGGGAGGGCTCATGGCGAGCAGTACTTC.

The chain uses TRBV7-3 and TRBJ2-3; the D is unclear. The germline V gene encodes CDR1 SGHTA and CDR2 FQGTGA. The CDR3 length is 15 residues. The V end was cut by 0 bases, the J end by 2 bases, with 9 bases between. The CDR3 spells CASSLTSSPTDTQYF. The CDR3 nucleotides are TGTGCCAGCAGCTTAACAAGTAGTCCCACAGATACGCAGTATTTT.

In DNA form, the CDR3 reads TGCGCCAGCAGCAGCAGACTAGCTAACACCGGGGAGCTGTTTTTT. Translation: CASSSRLANTGELFF. The chain combines TRBV5-1 with TRBJ2-2, with 7 bases identical to TRBD2. The V gene end was trimmed by 4 bases and the J gene end by 2 bases; junction bases not matched to a gene: 5. Germline CDR1 SGHRS, CDR2 YFSETQ. The CDR3 covers 15 residues.

The chain combines TRBV29-1 with TRBJ2-1; the match to TRBD2 covers 9 bases. The CDR3 loop spans 15 amino acids. V gave up 7 bases and J gave up 2 bases; unmatched junction bases: 9. Germline CDR1 and CDR2: SQVTM and ANQGSEA. In nucleotides, the CDR3 is TGCAGCGCCGAGGGGCGGGAGGGTGCCTACAATGAGCAGTTCTTC. It specifies CSAEGREGAYNEQFF.

The chain combines TRBV5-1 with TRBJ1-1; D gene ambiguous. The CDR3 is made up of 14 amino acids. Trimming pared 0 bases from V and 5 bases from J, leaving 11 bases between. CDR1 and CDR2 (germline): SGHRS, YFSETQ. The CDR3 region is CASSLEPYGTEAFF. DNA of the CDR3: TGCGCCAGCAGCTTGGAACCGTACGGGACTGAAGCTTTCTTT. The variable domain in full, with the rest retrieved from reference TRBV5-1 and TRBJ1-1, is KAGVTQTPRYLIKTRGQQVTLSCSPISGHRSVSWYQQTPGQGLQFLFEYFSETQRNKGNFPGRFSGRQFSNSRSEMNVSTLELGDSALYLCASSLEPYGTEAFFGQGTRLTVV.

This clonotype was observed at least ten times. The V gene is TRBV7-2, the J gene TRBJ2-1; 12 bases fit TRBD2. The CDR3 covers 16 residues. Germline V gives CDR1 SGHTA, CDR2 FQGNSA. J lost 8 bases, V lost 5 bases, and 10 bases had no gene match. The CDR3 coding sequence is TGTGCCAGCAGCCTTCGACTAGCGGGAGAGAAAGATGAGCAGTTCTTC. It is translated as CASSLRLAGEKDEQFF.

This clonotype was seen at least ten times. The rearrangement joins TRBV20-1 to TRBJ1-2, with 8 nucleotides matching TRBD1. The germline gives CDR1 DFQATT, CDR2 SNEGSKA (reference sequence). J was trimmed by 10 bases and V by 5 bases; bases with no gene match: 6. CDR3 length: 11 residues. The CDR3 region has the DNA TGCAGTGCTTTGGACAGGGAGAACTACACCTTC. Protein sequence: CSALDRENYTF.

This chain links TRBV11-2 with TRBJ2-1; 7 bases map to TRBD1. CDR1 and CDR2 (germline): SGHAT, FQNNGV. V trimming: 3 bases; J trimming: 5 bases; junction bases outside the gene matches: 4. CDR3 length: 14 residues. The CDR3 DNA reads TGTGCCAGCAGCTTGACAGGGCCCCACAATGAGCAGTTCTTC. Its translation is CASSLTGPHNEQFF.

The table lists this clonotype with a few counts. The chain recombines TRBV6-6 with TRBJ2-2, with D possibly TRBD1 on 6 matching bases. Trimming left V 2 bases short and J 3 bases short, with 13 bases between. CDR3 length equals 16 residues. CDR1 and CDR2 (germline): MNHNY, SVGAGI (reference sequence). The CDR3 is CASSYESGAYTGELFF. Written as DNA, the CDR3 is TGTGCCAGCAGTTACGAGTCAGGGGCTTACACCGGGGAGCTGTTTTTT.

The V and J genes are TRBV4-1 and TRBJ2-1, with 8 bases fitting TRBD2. Germline CDR1 is MGHRA and CDR2 is YSYEKL. The V segment lost 4 bases and the J segment 2 bases; nucleotides outside the gene matches: 10. CDR3 length equals 17 residues. The CDR3 nucleotides are TGCGCCAGCAGCCCGCCGGGACTAGTGAAAACCTACAATGAGCAGTTCTTC. It yields the protein CASSPPGLVKTYNEQFF.

In this sample, this clonotype turned up a few times. The V gene is TRBV30, the J gene TRBJ1-3; D call uncertain. Trimming cost V 7 bases and J 2 bases, with 9 bases left between them. CDR3 length: 12 amino acids. Germline CDR1 is GTSNPN and CDR2 is SVGIG (reference sequence). CDR3: CASGVAGNTIYF. The CDR3 bases are TGTGCCTCCGGGGTGGCTGGAAACACCATATATTTT.

This chain joins TRBV7-9 and TRBJ2-1; 13 bases agree with TRBD2. V lost 5 bases, J lost 8 bases, and 6 bases stayed unmatched. Germline V CDR1 and CDR2: SEHNR, FQNEAQ (reference sequence). The CDR3 covers 15 residues. Here the CDR3 reads CASSRTSGSFDEQFF. CDR3 coding DNA: TGTGCCAGCAGCCGGACTAGCGGGAGTTTCGATGAGCAGTTCTTC.

V and J are TRBV6-1 and TRBJ1-2; 11 nucleotides agree with TRBD1. CDR1 is MNHNS, CDR2 SASEGT, per germline. V lost 5 bases, J lost 0 bases, and 2 bases stayed unmatched. The CDR3 has 15 residues. Here the CDR3 reads CASSPGQGANYGYTF. CDR3 sequence (DNA): TGTGCCAGCAGTCCGGGACAGGGGGCTAACTATGGCTACACCTTC.